This is a list of T cell receptor beta chains from one sample in a study of T cell repertoires in cytomegalovirus infection. TCRdb reprocessed the reads with MiXCR, giving one entry per CDR3 protein. Altogether some 590,000 distinct CDR3 sequences are present, over 35% being singletons, with the ten largest covering 48%. No antigen is known for these receptors. The sequenced sample was cultured PBMCs, obtained from culture after CMV antigen stimulation. Source of these receptors: a human donor in good health (CMV status not recorded). Some clones in this sample may be carry-over from other donors' samples. CDR3s include the opening cysteine and the closing phenylalanine or tryptophan. The D gene is left open where the match is weak. The listing skips clone size in some rows; elsewhere it reads once, few, many or a size class.

16,few,TRBV11-2,.,TRBJ2-7,TGTGCCAGCAGCTTAGCGGGGCCCCTTTACCCCTACGAGCAGTACTTC,CASSLAGPLYPYEQYF
9,few,TRBV12-3/TRBV12-4,.,TRBJ1-4,TGTGCCAGCAGTTTTGAACTGTTTTTT,CASSFELFF
16,.,TRBV4-1,.,TRBJ2-7,TGCGCCAGCAGCCAAGAAGACAGGGGAGGGACCTACGAGCAGTACTTC,CASSQEDRGGTYEQYF
14,.,TRBV7-8,.,TRBJ2-5,TGTGCCAGCAGCCCGGGACCCGATGCAGAGACCCAGTACTTC,CASSPGPDAETQYF
18,.,TRBV7-8,.,TRBJ1-5,TGTGCCAGCAGCTTAGTTCACGAGGGGGGGCTGAGCAATCAGCCCCAGCATTTT,CASSLVHEGGLSNQPQHF
14,few,TRBV7-2,.,TRBJ1-1,TGTGCCAGCAGCACCGAAGCAATGAACACTGAAGCTTTCTTT,CASSTEAMNTEAFF
15,few,TRBV28,.,TRBJ2-7,TGTGCCAGCAGTTCCCCCCCCACGACGGCGGACGAGCAGTACTTC,CASSSPPTTADEQYF
14,many,TRBV7-2,.,TRBJ2-2,TGTGCCAGCAGCTTAGCGGGGAACACCGGGGAGCTGTTTTTT,CASSLAGNTGELFF
14,few,TRBV25-1,TRBD1,TRBJ1-6,TGTGCCAGCAGTGGACAGGGAATAGTGACACCCCTCCACTTT,CASSGQGIVTPLHF
15,.,TRBV4-1,.,TRBJ2-5,TGCGCCAGCAGCCAAGGGCGGTCGGGCCAAGAGACCCAGTACTTC,CASSQGRSGQETQYF
14,.,TRBV27,TRBD2,TRBJ2-7,TGTGCCAGCAGTTACCGACTAGCGGGGCACGAGCAGTACTTC,CASSYRLAGHEQYF
15,.,TRBV14,TRBD1,TRBJ2-5,TGTGCCAGCAGCCACCGACAGGGGATAGTTGAGACCCAGTACTTC,CASSHRQGIVETQYF
17,few,TRBV4-1,TRBD1,TRBJ1-6,TGCGCCAGCAGCCAAGGCCCCGGGACAGGGACCCATTCACCCCTCCACTTT,CASSQGPGTGTHSPLHF
15,few,TRBV7-7,TRBD1,TRBJ2-7,TGTGCCAGCAGCCCCGAGCTTGGACAGGGCTACGAGCAGTACTTC,CASSPELGQGYEQYF
13,.,TRBV6-6,.,TRBJ1-5,TGTGCCAGCAGTTATGGGAACAATCAGCCCCAGCATTTT,CASSYGNNQPQHF
18,.,TRBV12-3/TRBV12-4,TRBD2,TRBJ2-5,TGTGCCAGCAGTTTAGTCCTACTAGCGGCCCTAGGCGGAGAGACCCAGTACTTC,CASSLVLLAALGGETQYF
14,.,TRBV7-8,.,TRBJ1-2,TGTGCCAGCAGCCAGGGCCGCCAGGTCTATGGCTACACCTTC,CASSQGRQVYGYTF
18,.,TRBV6-2/TRBV6-3,.,TRBJ2-7,TGTGCCAGCAGTTACTCGAGACGAAGGGAATTCAATCACTACGAGCAGTACTTC,CASSYSRRREFNHYEQYF
18,.,TRBV28,TRBD1,TRBJ1-4,TGTGCCAGCAGTTCCACCCACCTACTGCTCAGGGGGAGGGAAAAACTGTTTTTT,CASSSTHLLLRGREKLFF
19,many,TRBV7-8,TRBD2,TRBJ2-3,TGTGCCAGCAGCTTGTTCGCTCCCAGGGCGGGAGGATACACAGATACGCAGTATTTT,CASSLFAPRAGGYTDTQYF
13,once,TRBV2,TRBD1,TRBJ1-2,TGTGCCAGCAGGGACAGGGTGGACTATGGCTACACCTTC,CASRDRVDYGYTF
16,.,TRBV7-9,TRBD2,TRBJ2-5,TGTGCCAGCAGTTCCGGGACTAGCGGTGCCCAAGAGACCCAGTACTTC,CASSSGTSGAQETQYF
15,.,TRBV9,.,TRBJ2-1,TGTGCCAGCAGCGAGCTAGGAGACTCCTACAATGAGCAGTTCTTC,CASSELGDSYNEQFF
16,few,TRBV7-8,.,TRBJ2-5,TGTGCCAGCAGCTTACGTGTACTTAGGTCCCGAGAGACCCAGTACTTC,CASSLRVLRSRETQYF
13,few,TRBV12-3/TRBV12-4,.,TRBJ2-2,TGTGCCAGCAGGGCTGGGAACACCGGGGAGCTGTTTTTT,CASRAGNTGELFF
14,few,TRBV7-7,.,TRBJ2-2,TGTGCCAGCAGCCCCAGGGTGGGCCTTGGGGAGCTGTTTTTT,CASSPRVGLGELFF
15,many,TRBV7-8,.,TRBJ1-3,TGTGCCAGCAGCTTAGCCTCAGGGCACGGAAACACCATATATTTT,CASSLASGHGNTIYF
13,few,TRBV20-1,TRBD2,TRBJ2-3,TGCAGTGCCGCTAGCGGGGGGTTAGATACGCAGTATTTT,CSAASGGLDTQYF
13,.,TRBV20-1,.,TRBJ1-1,TGCAGTGCCAATCAGGGGACGAACACTGAAGCTTTCTTT,CSANQGTNTEAFF